These T cell receptor beta chains were read from a single sample in a study of T cell repertoires in cytomegalovirus infection. TCRdb re-analysed the reads in MiXCR, keeping a single row per CDR3 protein. The table has some 150,000 distinct CDR3 sequences, 6.5% seen once. Input material: PBMCs. The source of these receptors is a human donor in good health (CMV status not recorded). Some clones in this sample may be carry-over from other donors' samples. Each CDR3 is given without its conserved first and last residue.

len	v_gene	CDR3aa
9	TRBV6-2/TRBV6-3	ASSSGQPQH
13	TRBV7-9	ASSVGSRTYNEQF
13	TRBV20-1	SARDGGPRTNEQF
15	TRBV7-9	ASSPTHFGSGANVLT
14	TRBV15	ATSREFGDPNSPLH
14	TRBV19	ASRFATGWSNQPQH
13	TRBV7-2	ASSLGGGGIYEQY
12	TRBV6-2/TRBV6-3	ASSSVRGNTEAF
11	TRBV5-6	ASSPRTSYGYT
11	TRBV11-2	ASSTSERETQY
15	TRBV4-2	ASSQEVDRGAGEKLF
10	TRBV20-1	SAIGGGETQY
11	TRBV29-1	SVATGGNTEAF
13	TRBV7-2	ASGQTSNLYNEQF
12	TRBV11-2	ASSLAGREREQY
13	TRBV6-5	ASSLWTGAASPLH
13	TRBV19	ASSINELSYNEQF
10	TRBV28	ASGQARRWQV
10	TRBV2	ASGQGQYEQY
14	TRBV6-5	ASNSGQEVGNTEAF
11	TRBV30	AWMVGLGTEAF
17	TRBV20-1	SARDRRSPGDHSNQPQH
12	TRBV29-1	SVVERQTYNEQF
15	TRBV7-2	ASSPGTGNSGANVLT
11	TRBV12-3/TRBV12-4	ASSRTGYTEAF
14	TRBV6-5	ASRVGQGAPRNTQY
12	TRBV7-8	ASSLSGGANEQY
15	TRBV7-9	ASSSSDKGGSNQPQH
13	TRBV5-6	ASNPGGRPNYGYT
12	TRBV29-1	SAASGGGNTEAF
12	TRBV28	ASSYTPPRNEQF
12	TRBV4-1	ASSPGRDGTEAF
12	TRBV10-3	AISEVRPTDTQY
13	TRBV7-2	ASSADRGRSYGYT
16	TRBV7-8	ASSLGHVWGSSSYEQY
13	TRBV2	ASSHRTVNTGELF
12	TRBV6-2/TRBV6-3	ASELSGSQETQY
13	TRBV20-1	SARDYTQMNTEAF
11	TRBV20-1	SAFNRGRETQY
13	TRBV5-1	ASSRALISYNEQF